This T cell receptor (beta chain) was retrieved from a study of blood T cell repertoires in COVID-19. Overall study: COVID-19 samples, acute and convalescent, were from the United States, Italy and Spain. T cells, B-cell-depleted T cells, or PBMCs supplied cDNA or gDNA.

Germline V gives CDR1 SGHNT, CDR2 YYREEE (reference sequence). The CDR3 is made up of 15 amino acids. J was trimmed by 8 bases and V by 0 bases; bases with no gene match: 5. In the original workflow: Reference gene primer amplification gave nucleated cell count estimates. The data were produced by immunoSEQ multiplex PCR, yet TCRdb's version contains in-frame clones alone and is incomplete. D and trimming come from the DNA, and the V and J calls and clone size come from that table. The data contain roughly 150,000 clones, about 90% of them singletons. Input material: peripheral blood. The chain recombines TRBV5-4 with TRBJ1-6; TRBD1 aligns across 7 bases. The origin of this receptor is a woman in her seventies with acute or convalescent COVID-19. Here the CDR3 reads CASSLGTGGYSPLHF. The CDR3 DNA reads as TGTGCCAGCAGCTTGGGGACAGGAGGGTATTCACCCCTCCACTTT.